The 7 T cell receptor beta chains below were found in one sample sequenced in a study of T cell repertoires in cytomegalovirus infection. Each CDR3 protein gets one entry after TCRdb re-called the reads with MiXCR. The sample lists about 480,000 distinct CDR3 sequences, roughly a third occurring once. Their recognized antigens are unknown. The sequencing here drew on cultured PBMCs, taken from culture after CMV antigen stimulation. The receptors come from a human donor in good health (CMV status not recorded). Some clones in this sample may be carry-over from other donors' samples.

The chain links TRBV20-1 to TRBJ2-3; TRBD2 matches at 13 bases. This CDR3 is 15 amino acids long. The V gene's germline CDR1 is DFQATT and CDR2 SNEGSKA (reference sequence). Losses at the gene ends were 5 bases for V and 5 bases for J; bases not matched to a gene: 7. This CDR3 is CSAEGLAGVVDTQYF. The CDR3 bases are TGCAGTGCTGAAGGACTAGCGGGAGTTGTAGATACGCAGTATTTT.

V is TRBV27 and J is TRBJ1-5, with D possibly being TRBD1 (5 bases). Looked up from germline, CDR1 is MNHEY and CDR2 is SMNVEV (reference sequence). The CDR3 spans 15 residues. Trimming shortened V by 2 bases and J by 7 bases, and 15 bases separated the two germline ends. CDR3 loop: CASSLSGGFGQPQHF. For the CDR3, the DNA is TGTGCCAGCAGTTTAAGTGGGGGTTTCGGGCAGCCCCAGCATTTT.

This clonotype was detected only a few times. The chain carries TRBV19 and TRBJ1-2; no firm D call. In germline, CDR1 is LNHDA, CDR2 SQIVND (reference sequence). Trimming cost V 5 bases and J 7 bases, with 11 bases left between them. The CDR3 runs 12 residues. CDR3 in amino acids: CASSGRPSGYTF. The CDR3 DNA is TGTGCCAGTAGTGGCAGGCCAAGTGGCTACACCTTC.

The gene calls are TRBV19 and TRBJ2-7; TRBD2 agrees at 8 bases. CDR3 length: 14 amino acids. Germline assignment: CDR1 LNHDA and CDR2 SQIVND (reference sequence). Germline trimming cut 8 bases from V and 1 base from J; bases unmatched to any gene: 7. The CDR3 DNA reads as TGTGCCAGTGCCGAGACTAGCGCTTCCTACGAGCAGTACTTC. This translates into CASAETSASYEQYF. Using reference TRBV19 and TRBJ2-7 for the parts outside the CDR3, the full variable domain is DGGITQSPKYLFRKEGQNVTLSCEQNLNHDAMYWYRQDPGQGLRLIYYSQIVNDFQKGDIAEGYSVSREKKESFPLTVTSAQKNPTAFYLCASAETSASYEQYFGPGTRLTVT.

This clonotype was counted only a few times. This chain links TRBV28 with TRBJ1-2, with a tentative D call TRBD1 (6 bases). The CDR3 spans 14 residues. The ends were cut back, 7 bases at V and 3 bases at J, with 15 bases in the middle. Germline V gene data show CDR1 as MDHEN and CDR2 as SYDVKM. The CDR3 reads CASTGGQIHYGYTF. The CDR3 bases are TGTGCCAGCACCGGCGGACAGATACACTATGGCTACACCTTC.

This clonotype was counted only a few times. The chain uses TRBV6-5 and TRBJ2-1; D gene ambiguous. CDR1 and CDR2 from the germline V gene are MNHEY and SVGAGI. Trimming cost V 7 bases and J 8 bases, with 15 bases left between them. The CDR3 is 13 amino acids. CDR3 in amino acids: CASTKTHRDEQFF. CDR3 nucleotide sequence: TGTGCCAGCACCAAGACCCACCGCGATGAGCAGTTCTTC.

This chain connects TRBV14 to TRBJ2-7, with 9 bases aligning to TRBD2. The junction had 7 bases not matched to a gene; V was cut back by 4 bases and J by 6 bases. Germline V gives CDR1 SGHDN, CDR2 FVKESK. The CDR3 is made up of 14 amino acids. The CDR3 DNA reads TGTGCCAGCAGCCGAACCGGGACTAGCCTCGAGCAGTACTTC. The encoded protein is CASSRTGTSLEQYF.